This TCR beta chain derives from a study of shared clonotypes between healthy human individuals (dated by TCRdb to 2020 to 2021). General notes on the study: A couple of women and three men aged 18 to 49 years were included in the cohort. Between about 0.85 and 9.5 billion PBMCs per donor were obtained by leukapheresis. Per donor, three plates each were used for CD4 naive and CD4 memory, two for CD8 naive, and one for CD8 memory. Different laboratories and diverse techniques were used to prepare libraries and sequence TCR repertoires, to increase sequencing depth and limit assay-specific biases. Blood TCR repertoires of a handful of healthy adults were deeply sequenced to estimate repertoire size and the extent of clonotype sharing between individuals. What the authors observed across the whole study: Pairwise subsampling led to the expectation that sequencing depth would affect the degree of clonotype sharing among donors. Incomplete sequencing was indicated by rarefaction of sorted-subset datasets, despite the large sequencing depth. Compared with non-shared clonotypes, the clonotypes found in all four sorted-subset donors had higher generation probabilities. Because the study included a small number of donors, the genetic and exposure-history diversity represented was limited. Only blood was sampled, and tissue TCR repertoires likely differ from those in blood. Naive subsets generally had larger estimated clonotype richness than memory subsets did. Sharing across a few donors was observed for approximately 5% of naive CD4, 3.5% of naive CD8, 2% to 2.5% of memory CD4, and over 0.3% of memory CD8 clonotypes.

The CDR3 runs 15 amino acids, cysteine and phenylalanine included. Only the CDR3 DNA stays, 45 bases, in frame from base 1. In the germline V gene (reference sequence), CDR1 corresponds to MNHEY and CDR2 to SMNVEV. Trimming leaves V shorter by 2 bases and J shorter by 1 base, with the junction holding 1 base beyond the gene matches. Using the deep immunoSEQ assay, multiplex PCR amplified TCR CDR3 regions from genomic DNA. Extracted genomic DNA from each cell subset was spread evenly across all wells of several immunoSEQ 96-well plates, with each plate serving as a replicate. For sorted subsets, approximately 210 ng genomic DNA, equal to some 28,000 T cell genomes, was loaded into each replicate PCR. Purified libraries were quantified with a Qubit 3.0 fluorometer, sized on a Bioanalyzer 2100, and re-quantified with the KAPA Library Quantification kit. Every immunoSEQ 96-well plate was sequenced on a dedicated single-read 150-cycle Illumina NextSeq 550 flow cell. On the study's bioinformatics: Because the immunoSEQ output included only junctional sequences and no quality scores, the filtering could not be the same as the filtering used for full-length reads. Sequences were annotated with PyIR, a Python wrapper for IgBLAST v1.9, using IMGT germline references to assign V/J genes and CDR3. Any read was removed if the V/J assignment was weak (E-value above 1e-6), the CDR3 was missing, or the read contained stop codons, out-of-frame junctions, or ambiguous translated residues. V3J clonotypes were defined as sequences sharing the same inferred V gene, J gene, and CDR3 amino acid sequence. The percentage overlap between two repertoires was calculated by dividing the number of shared unique clonotypes by the size of the smaller repertoire. Richness of each repertoire was evaluated using RTK rarefaction, the Chao1 estimator, and Recon v2.1 estimates of unobserved clonotypes. OLGA was used to compute generation probabilities for all TCRbeta clonotypes that the gDNA method yielded from a handful of donors. This immuneACCESS table, as held by TCRdb, lists in-frame sequences with V and J called but not all clones. Of the missing ones, under half trace to an unresolved V gene in checked studies; the others have no known cause. V and J calls plus clone size are reproduced from that table; the DNA served to infer D and trimming. Counted in this sample were around 1.6 million clones; around 98% of them appeared once. Less than 0.55% of the sample lies in the top ten.

Points on this clone: Its antigen is currently not known. No clone much larger than this one lies a single base away; base qualities are absent.

Donors were healthy HIV-negative adults with no recently reported acute infections or vaccinations. Every donor was a Caucasian adult living in Nashville, Tennessee, USA. CD4+ T cells were enriched by magnetic negative selection; naive cells were then positively selected on CD45RA, and the negative fraction formed the memory subset. Blood was obtained by leukapheresis, after which PBMCs were separated by Ficoll-Histopaque density gradient centrifugation and cryopreserved in liquid nitrogen vapor phase. Purity and quantity of every magnetically sorted T cell population were checked by analytical flow cytometry. From each sorted fraction, genomic DNA was isolated and quantified by UV absorbance on a Nanodrop 2000c.

The sequence came from a man in his thirties or forties in good health. Material: naive CD4+ T cells sorted from blood. The label giving this sample's cell subset or site can be read as: CD45RA+ positively selected. The rearrangement combines TRBV27 with TRBJ2-3, and 9 junction bases match TRBD2. The bases read TGTGCCAGCAGTTTAATAGCGGGGGGCACAGATACGCAGTATTTT. Translated, it reads CASSLIAGGTDTQYF.